This TCR beta chain was profiled in a study of blood T cell repertoires in COVID-19 (dated by TCRdb to the early 2020s). For the study in its entirety: The collaborator samples originated in the United States, Italy and Spain and spanned the acute and convalescent phases of COVID-19. The prospective study material was composed of cDNA or gDNA derived from T cells, B-cell-depleted T cells, or PBMCs. Subjects who had been exposed to COVID-19, were actively infected with it, or had recovered from it provided the deeply sampled blood TCRbeta repertoires that made up the dataset. The repertoires were made available in a free public database intended to serve as a resource for research on the immune response to SARS-CoV-2. Samples were obtained from the ongoing ImmuneRACE study (first 160 participants) and from over 1,000 subjects provided by 6 global collaborators. Sample metadata almost always included a de-identified subject ID, COVID-19 status, age in years and sex. Where available, HLA class I and class II types were taken from metadata supplied by the sample provider and were not determined by assay-based typing. General findings and caveats noted by the study authors: The amount of clinical and demographic metadata varied by source and participant and was provided uncurated.

Each collaborating institution followed its own protocols to collect whole blood in K2EDTA tubes. For TCRbeta analysis, collaborators shipped samples as frozen whole blood, isolated PBMCs, or DNA extracted from either of those sample types. The CDR3 has 15 amino acids, counting the end cysteine and phenylalanine. CDR3 DNA only is kept here, 45 bases in frame from base 1. From the germline V gene (reference sequence), CDR1 is SGHAT and CDR2 is FQDESV. V and J are trimmed by 4 bases and 5 bases, and the gene matches miss 9 bases of the junction. TCRbeta CDR3 regions were amplified from genomic DNA by means of the immunoSEQ Assay, a bias-controlled multiplex PCR. The source study handled its data this way. Nucleated cell counts per sample were estimated from amplification of reference gene primers within the assay. Sequence reads were collapsed and filtered to measure the absolute abundance of every unique TCRbeta CDR3 rearrangement. For each sample, productive Simpson clonality was calculated by taking the square root of Simpson's diversity index across productive rearrangements. TCRdb retrieved this table from immuneACCESS and kept in-frame rearrangements only. Not all clones are present; in checked studies, unresolved V genes account for under half, and no reason is known for the remainder. V and J calls and clone size come straight from that table; D and trimming were deduced from the DNA. This sample holds some 370,000 clones; around 89% were observed only once. The leading ten clones occupy around 7% of the sample.

Comment on this clone: Its antigen is unknown. No much larger clonotype is one base removed from it; base qualities were not supplied.

The sample was peripheral blood. The TCR sequence derives from a man aged 18 to 35 with active or convalescent COVID-19. The sequence joins TRBV11-1 to TRBJ2-5, with 8 bases in between that match TRBD1. The CDR3 is CASSSGDRGGETQYF. Read as DNA, the sequence is TGTGCCAGCAGCTCGGGCGACAGGGGTGGGGAGACCCAGTACTTC.